This T cell receptor beta chain was identified in a study of blood T cell repertoires in COVID-19. The CDR3 extends over 14 amino acids. The V gene's germline CDR1 is SGHDT and CDR2 YYEEEE. With 6 bases removed from V and 9 bases from J, the gap between germline ends came to 19 bases. Clones were read by immunoSEQ multiplex PCR, and TCRdb kept only the in-frame ones, dropping some. Found here are around 200,000 clones, approximately 78% of them singletons; the top ten hold more than 9%. Sequencing was performed on peripheral blood. This TCR came from a woman aged 80 or over with acute or convalescent COVID-19. The V call is TRBV5-6, the J call TRBJ2-1, with D maybe TRBD2 (5 bases). The CDR3 DNA sequence: TGTGCCAGCATTTCGGTAGGGAGTCTGGGTGAGCAGTTCTTC. This encodes CASISVGSLGEQFF.